Below are 22 T cell receptor beta chains sequenced from a single sample in a study of graft-versus-host responses after intestinal transplantation. This table comes from immunoSEQ multiplex PCR, and its TCRdb copy is limited to in-frame clones, with some not included. The sample includes 4,500 to 5,500 clones, around 26% of them seen just once. Responders that carried the CFSE label, around 200,000 of them, were plated with around 200,000 irradiated, violet-dye-labeled stimulator cells. The sample in question was alloreactive CD8+ T cells from a mixed lymphocyte reaction culture, obtained before transplantation. Subset given: CFSE-low proliferating T cells sorted from roughly 6-day pre-transplant mixed lymphocyte reaction (GvH or HvG direction). The receptors come from a human patient who was an organ donor for intestinal transplantation.

The genes are TRBV28 and TRBJ1-6, with D possibly being TRBD1 (6 bases). Germline values: CDR1 MDHEN, CDR2 SYDVKM. The CDR3 spans 17 residues. V lost 7 bases, J lost 3 bases, and 19 bases lay in between. The CDR3 loop is CASIGQYDPGYNSPLHF. The CDR3 DNA reads as TGTGCCAGCATTGGACAGTACGACCCGGGCTATAATTCACCCCTCCACTTT.

The CDR3 sequence: CASSFLAGGPNEQFF. CDR3 coding DNA: TGTGCCAGCAGCTTTTTGGCGGGGGGGCCCAATGAGCAGTTCTTC. The chain is built from TRBV7-8 and TRBJ2-1, with 9 nucleotides matching TRBD2. The CDR3 contains 15 residues. Germline loops: CDR1 SGHVS, CDR2 FQNEAQ. J lost 6 bases, V lost 3 bases, and 6 bases had no gene match.

This clone came up a few times. The chain employs TRBV6-6 and TRBJ2-1; 12 bases are shared with TRBD2. V lost 5 bases to trimming and J lost 9 bases; unmatched junction nucleotides: 5. Looked up from germline, CDR1 is MNHNY and CDR2 is SVGAGI (reference sequence). CDR3 length: 14 amino acids. CDR3: CASSGLAGPIEQFF. DNA of the CDR3: TGTGCCAGCAGTGGACTAGCGGGGCCCATTGAGCAGTTCTTC.

In DNA, the CDR3 is TGTGCCAGCAGCTTGGGTACAGGGATGGGGTACAATGAGCAGTTCTTC. Translating it yields CASSLGTGMGYNEQFF. This chain links TRBV5-6 with TRBJ2-1; possibly TRBD1 for D (6 bases). The CDR3 consists of 16 residues. Per germline, CDR1 SGHDT and CDR2 YYEEEE. V was shortened by 0 bases and J by 4 bases, with 14 bases between the two germline ends.

The rearrangement uses TRBV27 and TRBJ2-7; the match to TRBD1 covers 9 bases. The length of the CDR3 is 13 residues. Germline CDR1 is MNHEY and CDR2 is SMNVEV (reference sequence). The trim removed 6 bases at V and 9 bases at J, leaving 9 bases unmatched. CDR3 amino acids: CASRPGDRAGQYV. DNA of the CDR3: TGTGCCAGCAGGCCCGGGGACAGGGCTGGGCAGTACGTC.

The CDR3 nucleotides are TGTGCCAGCAGCCATTATTGGACAGGGAGGCACGTC. Protein product: CASSHYWTGRHV. V gene TRBV7-8 combines with J gene TRBJ2-7, with 8 positions matching TRBD1. Germline V gene sequence: CDR1 SGHVS, CDR2 FQNEAQ. The CDR3 is 12 amino acids.

This CDR3 is CASSLSRSTNYGYTF. DNA for the CDR3: TGTGCCAGCAGCTTAAGTAGAAGCACGAACTATGGCTACACCTTC. The chain carries TRBV7-8 and TRBJ1-2; D call uncertain. CDR1 and CDR2 from the germline V gene are SGHVS and FQNEAQ. CDR3 length: 15 amino acids. V was trimmed by 2 bases and J by 2 bases, leaving 12 bases between them.

The chain combines TRBV11-3 with TRBJ2-7; D gene unclear. V was pared by 2 bases and J by 2 bases, with 7 bases between. Germline values: CDR1 SGHNT, CDR2 YENEEA. The CDR3 is 13 amino acids. CDR3 in amino acids: CASSLPGPYEQYV. In nucleotides, the CDR3 is TGTGCCAGCAGCTTACCGGGTCCCTACGAGCAGTACGTC.

By share, this clone counts as medium-sized. This sequence joins TRBV10-3 and TRBJ2-7; D may be TRBD1 (5 bases). Germline CDR1 reads ENHRY; CDR2 reads SYGVKD. V was clipped by 4 bases and J by 3 bases, with 13 bases between them. This CDR3 contains 14 residues. The CDR3 DNA reads TGTGCCATCAGTGTCCACGAAAGGGGCTACGAGCAGTACGTC. Translation gives CAISVHERGYEQYV.

As regards this clone: Other DNA sequences in this specimen translate into the identical CDR3. V and J are TRBV29-1 and TRBJ2-6; 8 bases map to TRBD2. Germline assignment: CDR1 SQVTM and CDR2 ANQGSEA. The CDR3 extends over 15 amino acids. V was pared by 6 bases and J by 2 bases, with 6 bases of the junction left unmatched. CDR3 region: CSVEGRGAGANVLTF. For the CDR3, the DNA is TGCAGCGTGGAGGGGCGGGGGGCTGGGGCCAACGTCCTGACTTTC.

V is TRBV27 and J is TRBJ2-1; TRBD2 might be the D (6 bases). The germline CDR1 and CDR2 sequences are MNHEY and SMNVEV (reference sequence). Deletions cut 6 bases from V and 2 bases from J, with 14 bases between. The CDR3 totals 15 residues. DNA of the CDR3: TGTGCCAGCAGCCGCGGGACGGATACCTACAATGAGCAGTTCTTC. Its protein product is CASSRGTDTYNEQFF.

V gene TRBV5-8 combines with J gene TRBJ2-7; D gene unclear. The CDR3 runs 13 residues. Trimming cost V 7 bases and J 2 bases, with 13 bases left between them. Germline V CDR1 and CDR2: SGHTS, YDEGEE. The CDR3, as DNA: TGTGCCAGCTCGCCTAGATCGGCCTACGAGCAGTACGTC. It codes for CASSPRSAYEQYV.

In its sample, this clone was seen a few times. The CDR3 nucleotides are TGTGCCAGCAGGGTGCTAGTAAGTGGAGAGACCCAGTACTTC. Translation: CASRVLVSGETQYF. This chain joins TRBV28 and TRBJ2-5, with unresolved D. The germline V gene encodes CDR1 MDHEN and CDR2 SYDVKM. This CDR3 has 14 amino acids. Between the trimmed V and J ends, which lost 6 bases and 4 bases, there was a span of 15 bases. Variable domain in full (rest from reference TRBV28 and TRBJ2-5): DVKVTQSSRYLVKRTGEKVFLECVQDMDHENMFWYRQDPGLGLRLIYFSYDVKMKEKGDIPEGYSVSREKKERFSLILESASTNQTSMYLCASRVLVSGETQYFGPGTRLLVL.

The rearrangement joins TRBV11-2 to TRBJ2-2; 7 bases are shared with TRBD2. V was clipped by 1 base and J by 7 bases; unmatched bases: 9. Germline V lookup: CDR1 SGHAT, CDR2 FQNNGV. This CDR3 has 16 residues. The CDR3: CASSLVQWGGSGELFF. The CDR3, as DNA: TGTGCCAGCAGCTTAGTTCAATGGGGGGGTAGCGGGGAGCTGTTTTTT. Combining the CDR3 with reference TRBV11-2 and TRBJ2-2 gives the whole variable domain EAGVAQSPRYKIIEKRQSVAFWCNPISGHATLYWYQQILGQGPKLLIQFQNNGVVDDSQLPKDRFSAERLKGVDSTLKIQPAKLEDSAVYLCASSLVQWGGSGELFFGEGSRLTVL.

This clone is categorized as medium-sized. Other DNA variants within this sample encode the same CDR3. The rearrangement uses TRBV2 and TRBJ2-2; maybe TRBD1 (7 bases). The CDR3 runs to 16 residues. V shed 1 base and J shed 6 bases, with 15 bases lying between them. Looked up from germline, CDR1 is SNHLY and CDR2 is FYNNEI. CDR3 sequence (DNA): TGTGCCAGCAGTGAAGAACCAGGGGGGCTCGCCGGGGAGCTGTTTTTT. Translation: CASSEEPGGLAGELFF.

This sequence joins TRBV18 and TRBJ2-5, with a tentative D call TRBD1 (7 bases). CDR1 and CDR2 (germline): KGHSH, LQKENI. The CDR3 is 13 residues long. V dropped 3 bases and J dropped 6 bases, with 11 bases sitting between them. The chain's CDR3 is CASSPPGGKTQYF. In DNA, the CDR3 is TGTGCCAGCTCACCGCCAGGGGGGAAGACCCAGTACTTC.

The chain couples TRBV6-1 to TRBJ2-1; 8 bases fit TRBD1. The germline gives CDR1 MNHNS, CDR2 SASEGT. The junction had 4 bases not matched to a gene; V was cut back by 6 bases and J by 9 bases. CDR3 length: 12 residues. Written as DNA, the CDR3 is TGTGCCAGCAGCATGACAGGGGTTGAGCAGTTCTTC. Amino acids: CASSMTGVEQFF.

This chain links TRBV4-1 with TRBJ2-1; D is unresolved. The CDR3 spans 11 residues. Per germline, CDR1 MGHRA and CDR2 YSYEKL. The germline V and J ends were trimmed by 0 bases and 9 bases, with 3 bases remaining between them. CDR3 nucleotides: TGCGCCAGCAGCCAAGATAGTGAGCAGTTCTTC. Translating gives CASSQDSEQFF.

In its sample, this clone is medium-sized. The V gene is TRBV7-9, the J gene TRBJ1-1; no firm D call. V was pared by 3 bases and J by 8 bases, with 16 bases between. There are 14 residues in the CDR3. Germline CDR1 SEHNR, CDR2 FQNEAQ (reference sequence). The chain's CDR3 is CASSFKAGNGEAFF. The CDR3 DNA reads as TGTGCCAGCAGCTTTAAGGCGGGGAACGGCGAAGCTTTCTTT.

The CDR3 sequence is CASSYSAGAGTQYF. The CDR3 DNA reads TGTGCCAGCAGTTACTCGGCCGGAGCGGGGACCCAGTACTTC. The rearrangement links TRBV6-6 to TRBJ2-5, with D possibly matching TRBD2 (6 bases). This CDR3 region has 14 residues. Trimming left V 0 bases short and J 7 bases short, with 12 bases between. Germline assignment: CDR1 MNHNY and CDR2 SVGAGI (reference sequence).

The chain combines TRBV4-1 with TRBJ2-1, with TRBD1 identical over 11 bases. Germline assignment: CDR1 MGHRA and CDR2 YSYEKL. The CDR3 is 15 amino acids. Trimming took 8 bases from V and 4 from J; bases not matched to a gene: 7. CDR3 region: CASASGTGGYNEQFF. The CDR3, as DNA: TGCGCCAGCGCCTCCGGGACAGGGGGGTACAATGAGCAGTTCTTC.

The chain is built from TRBV7-6 and TRBJ1-1; no reliable D call. Per germline, CDR1 SGHVS and CDR2 FNYEAQ. Trimming removed 5 bases at V and 1 base at J, with 11 bases between. The CDR3 totals 14 residues. The CDR3 protein is CASSPSEGNTEAFF. The CDR3 DNA follows: TGTGCCAGCAGCCCTTCCGAGGGGAACACTGAAGCTTTCTTT.